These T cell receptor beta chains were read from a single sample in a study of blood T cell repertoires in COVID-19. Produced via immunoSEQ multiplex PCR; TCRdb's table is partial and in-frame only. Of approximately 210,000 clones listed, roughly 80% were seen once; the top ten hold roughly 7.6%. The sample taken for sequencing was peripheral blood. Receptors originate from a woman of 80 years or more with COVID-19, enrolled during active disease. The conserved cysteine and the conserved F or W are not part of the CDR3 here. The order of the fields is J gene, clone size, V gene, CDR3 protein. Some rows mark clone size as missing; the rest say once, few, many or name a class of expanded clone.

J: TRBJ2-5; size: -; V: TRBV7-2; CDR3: ASSFSYQETQY
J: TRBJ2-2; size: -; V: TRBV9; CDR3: ASSVAQGASGELF
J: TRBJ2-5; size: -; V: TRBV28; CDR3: ASSLVGERATQY
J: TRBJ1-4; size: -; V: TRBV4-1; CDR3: ASSQESRAGVDEKLF
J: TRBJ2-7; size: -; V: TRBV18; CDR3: ASSPPGIAYEQY
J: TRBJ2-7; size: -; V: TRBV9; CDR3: ASSVVGAGEQY
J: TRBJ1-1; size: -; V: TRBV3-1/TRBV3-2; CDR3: ASSNTANTEAF
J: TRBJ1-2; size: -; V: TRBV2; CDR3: ASSRDRGNGYT
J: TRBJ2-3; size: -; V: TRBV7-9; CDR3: ASGPFDTQY
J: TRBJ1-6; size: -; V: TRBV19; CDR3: ASSIWLRQRHSPLH
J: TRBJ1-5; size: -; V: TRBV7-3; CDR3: ASSLGTGANQPQH
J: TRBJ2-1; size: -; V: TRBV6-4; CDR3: ASSAIGGGYNEQF
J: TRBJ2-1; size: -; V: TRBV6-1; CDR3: ASSGHAGGPIYEQF
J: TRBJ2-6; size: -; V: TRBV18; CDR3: ASSPPGQGVSGANVLT
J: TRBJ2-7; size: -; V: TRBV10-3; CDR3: AISAGQGSNEQY
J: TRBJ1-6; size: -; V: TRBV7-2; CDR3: ASSLVGQSTSPLH
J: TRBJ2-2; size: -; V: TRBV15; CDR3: ATSTGGAADTGELF
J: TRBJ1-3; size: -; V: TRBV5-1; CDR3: ASSLDQGLAGNTIY
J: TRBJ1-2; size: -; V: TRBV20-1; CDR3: SASSVDGYT
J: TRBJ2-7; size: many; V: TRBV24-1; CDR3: ATSDLWDSYEQY
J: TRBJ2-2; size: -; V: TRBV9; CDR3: ASSVDPGLNTGELF
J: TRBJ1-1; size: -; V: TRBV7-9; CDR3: ASSVQRAEAF
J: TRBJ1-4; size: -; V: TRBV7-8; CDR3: ASSGSGTGGEKLF
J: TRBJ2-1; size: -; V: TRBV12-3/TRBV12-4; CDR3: ASSWTGYNEQF
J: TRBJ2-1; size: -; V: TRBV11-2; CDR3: ASSLVGSGGYNEQF
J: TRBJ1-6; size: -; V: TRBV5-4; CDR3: ASSQQGPNNSPLH
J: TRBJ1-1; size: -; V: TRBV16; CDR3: ASSPGRGTEAF
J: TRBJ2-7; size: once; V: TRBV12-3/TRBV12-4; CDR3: ASSLVAHYEQY
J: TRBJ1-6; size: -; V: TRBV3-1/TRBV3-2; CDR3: ASSPRRGSLSRPLH
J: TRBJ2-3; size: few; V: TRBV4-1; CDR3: ASSQGGLPADTQY
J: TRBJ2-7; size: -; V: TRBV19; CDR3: ASSIGLANEQY
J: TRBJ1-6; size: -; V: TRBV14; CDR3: ASSHGTGAPLH
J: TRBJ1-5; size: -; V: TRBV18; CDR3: ASSPPTGGAGYQPQH
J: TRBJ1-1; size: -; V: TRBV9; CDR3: ASSVEPDTEAF
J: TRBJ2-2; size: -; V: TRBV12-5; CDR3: ASGLGGAGELF
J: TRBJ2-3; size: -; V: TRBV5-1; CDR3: ASSRTSGALPSTDTQY
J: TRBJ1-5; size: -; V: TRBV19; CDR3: ASSLRGLWQPQH
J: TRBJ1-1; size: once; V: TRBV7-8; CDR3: ASRQPSLNTEAF
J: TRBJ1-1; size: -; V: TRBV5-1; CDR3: ASSLGQGSTEAF
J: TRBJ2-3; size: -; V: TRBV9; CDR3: ASSRTGVLTDTQY
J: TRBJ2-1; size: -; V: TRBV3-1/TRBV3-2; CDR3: ASSQEAGKYNEQF
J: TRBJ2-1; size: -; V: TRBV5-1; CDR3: ASSLVQVNEQF
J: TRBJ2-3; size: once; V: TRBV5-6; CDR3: ASSPTSGGLSDTQY
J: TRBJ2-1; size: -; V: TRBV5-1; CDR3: ASSLVSASVQF
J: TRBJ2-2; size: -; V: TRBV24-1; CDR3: ATSRETDTGELF
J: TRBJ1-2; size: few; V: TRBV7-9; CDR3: ASSLAGRGYT
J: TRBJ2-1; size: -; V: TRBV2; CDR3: ATRLASYNEQF
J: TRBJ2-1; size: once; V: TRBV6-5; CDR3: ASSSKAPGNEQF
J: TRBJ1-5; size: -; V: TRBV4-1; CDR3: ASSRAPGLGQPQH
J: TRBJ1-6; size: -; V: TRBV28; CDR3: ASSPGQLNSPLH
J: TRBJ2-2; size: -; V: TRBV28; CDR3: ASSSTREELF